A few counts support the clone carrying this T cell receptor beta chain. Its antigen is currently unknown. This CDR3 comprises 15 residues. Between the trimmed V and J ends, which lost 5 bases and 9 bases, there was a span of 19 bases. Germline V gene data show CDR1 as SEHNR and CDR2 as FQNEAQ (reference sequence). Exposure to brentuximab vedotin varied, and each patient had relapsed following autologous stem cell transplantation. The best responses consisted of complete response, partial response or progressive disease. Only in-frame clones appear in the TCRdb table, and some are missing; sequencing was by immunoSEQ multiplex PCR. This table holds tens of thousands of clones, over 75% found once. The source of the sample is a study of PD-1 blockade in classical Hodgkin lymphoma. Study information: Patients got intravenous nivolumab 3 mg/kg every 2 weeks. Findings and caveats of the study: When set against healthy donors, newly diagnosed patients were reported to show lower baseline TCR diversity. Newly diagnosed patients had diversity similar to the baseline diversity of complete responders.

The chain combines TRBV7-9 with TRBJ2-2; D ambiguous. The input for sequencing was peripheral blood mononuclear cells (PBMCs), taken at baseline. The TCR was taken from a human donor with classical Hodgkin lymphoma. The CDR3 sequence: CASSTSSSRSWELFF. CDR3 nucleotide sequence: TGTGCCAGCAGCACCTCATCTTCTCGATCGTGGGAGCTGTTTTTT. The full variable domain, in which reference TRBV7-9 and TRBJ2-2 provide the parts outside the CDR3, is DTGVSQNPRHKITKRGQNVTFRCDPISEHNRLYWYRQTLGQGPEFLTYFQNEAQLEKSRLLSDRFSAERPKGSFSTLEIQRTEQGDSAMYLCASSTSSSRSWELFFGEGSRLTVL.